This passage covers 4 T cell receptor beta chains from one sample sequenced in a study of OX40 agonist ivuxolimab in advanced cancers. Sequencing was performed with immunoSEQ multiplex PCR; in TCRdb, only in-frame clones are kept and a portion is missing. The data show about 73,000 clones, under 95% seen once. The source material was CD4+ or CD8+ T cells sorted from blood, sampled in a trial of the OX40 agonist ivuxolimab. The receptors shown here come from an adult with an advanced solid tumor such as melanoma, head and neck, liver or kidney cancer.

This clone showed up just once. The rearrangement links TRBV7-9 to TRBJ2-1, with 7 bases lining up with TRBD1. CDR3 length: 15 residues. Germline V lookup: CDR1 SEHNR, CDR2 FQNEAQ (reference sequence). The trim removed 5 bases at V and 4 bases at J, leaving 8 bases unmatched. The CDR3 coding sequence is TGTGCCAGCAGCACCCAGGACAGGACGTACAATGAGCAGTTCTTC. As protein: CASSTQDRTYNEQFF. Complete variable domain (other parts from reference TRBV7-9 and TRBJ2-1): DTGVSQNPRHKITKRGQNVTFRCDPISEHNRLYWYRQTLGQGPEFLTYFQNEAQLEKSRLLSDRFSAERPKGSFSTLEIQRTEQGDSAMYLCASSTQDRTYNEQFFGPGTRLTVL.

This clone was observed a handful of times. The chain recombines TRBV5-6 with TRBJ1-6; D gene uncertain. The CDR3 covers 13 residues. Trimming shortened V by 4 bases and J by 7 bases, and 9 bases separated the two germline ends. Germline CDR1 is SGHDT and CDR2 is YYEEEE. CDR3 region: CASSPLRNSPLHF. DNA for the CDR3: TGTGCCAGCAGCCCCTTGAGGAATTCACCCCTCCACTTT.

The chain couples TRBV15 to TRBJ1-4; D may be TRBD1 (6 bases). CDR3 length equals 13 residues. The germline V gene encodes CDR1 LNHNV and CDR2 YYDKDF (reference sequence). V lost 5 bases, J lost 6 bases, and 10 bases lay in between. The CDR3 bases are TGTGCCACCAGCCTTCACAGGGATGAAAAACTGTTTTTT. This translates into CATSLHRDEKLFF.

The CDR3 protein is CASSSDWPEETQYF. CDR3 coding DNA: TGTGCCAGCAGCTCTGACTGGCCAGAAGAGACCCAGTACTTC. The chain has TRBV7-9 and TRBJ2-5; D ambiguous. Trimming took off 4 bases at V and 3 bases at J, with 12 bases between the two ends. The CDR3 loop spans 14 amino acids. Germline V gene lookup returns CDR1 SEHNR and CDR2 FQNEAQ (reference sequence).